Reported below is one T cell receptor (beta chain). The antigen remains undetermined. This sample was taken from a study of cytomegalovirus exposure and HLA in healthy donors. CDR1 and CDR2 from the germline V gene are LNHDA and SQIVND (reference sequence). V was clipped by 4 bases and J by 3 bases, with 10 bases between them. CDR3 length: 13 residues. General observations from the study: Relative to equally common others, HLA-associated TCR beta chains showed greater clonal expansion in a later analysis. As a later analysis revealed, the rate of TCR association differed by HLA locus, with DRB1 most and HLA-C fewest. A previous analysis found most TCR beta V segments productive roughly 87% or roughly 30% of the time.

60 Vbeta and 13 Jbeta primers were used in PCR. Repertoires were generated with immunoSEQ multiplex PCR, while TCRdb's copy carries only in-frame clones and drops some. The table includes about 82,000 clones, around 77% detected once. This sequence joins TRBV19 and TRBJ2-7, with D possibly being TRBD1 (5 bases). The sample comprised PBMCs. This TCR came from a man aged 45-65 years in good health and CMV-seronegative. The CDR3 DNA reads TGTGCCAGTAGTAAGCAGGGCTACTACGAGCAGTACTTC. This encodes CASSKQGYYEQYF.